The rows below give T cell receptor beta chains drawn from one sample of a study of cytomegalovirus exposure and HLA in healthy donors. Generated by immunoSEQ multiplex PCR, the TCRdb table keeps only in-frame clones and is missing some. This table lists about 67,000 clones. Input material: PBMCs. The receptors stem from a woman aged 40 to 49 in good health and CMV-seropositive. CDR3s include the opening cysteine and the closing phenylalanine or tryptophan. A D gene is named only where the DNA matches it firmly.

d_call cdr3_length j_call v_call cdr3_nt cdr3_aa
TRBD1 15 TRBJ2-1 TRBV5-1 TGCGCCAGCAGCTTGGGACCACAGGGGAACAATGAGCAGTTCTTC CASSLGPQGNNEQFF
TRBD2 13 TRBJ2-3 TRBV2 TGTGTCAAAGCGGGAAGTAGCACAGATACGCAGTATTTT CVKAGSSTDTQYF
- 11 TRBJ1-5 TRBV6-5 TGTGCCAGCAGGCGGAGTCTGCCCCAGCATTTT CASRRSLPQHF
TRBD1 14 TRBJ1-4 TRBV6-1 TGTGCCAGCAGCCCGACAGGGGGGAATGAAAAACTGTTTTTT CASSPTGGNEKLFF
- 13 TRBJ1-3 TRBV5-6 TGTGCCAGCAGCTTGGGTCCCGGGAACACCATATATTTT CASSLGPGNTIYF
TRBD1 17 TRBJ2-3 TRBV19 TGTGCCAGTACCAATAGGGCCGGGACAGGGCTAGGAGATACGCAGTATTTT CASTNRAGTGLGDTQYF
TRBD2 15 TRBJ2-7 TRBV6-4 TGTGCCAGCAGTGTACTAGCGGGGCAAGCCTACGAGCAGTACTTC CASSVLAGQAYEQYF
- 15 TRBJ1-2 TRBV27 TGTGCCAGCAGTCGGGTATCGACAGCCCTTTATGGCTACACCTTC CASSRVSTALYGYTF
TRBD1 13 TRBJ2-7 TRBV6-1 TGTGCCAGCACCGGGACAGGGAGCCACGAGCAGTACTTC CASTGTGSHEQYF
TRBD2 19 TRBJ2-3 TRBV19 TGTGCCAGTTCTAAGGAGACTAGCGGGAGGATCGGAAGGACAGATACGCAGTATTTT CASSKETSGRIGRTDTQYF
TRBD1 13 TRBJ2-3 TRBV5-4 TGTGCCAGCAGCTCGAACAGGGGAGATACGCAGTATTTT CASSSNRGDTQYF
TRBD2 15 TRBJ2-5 TRBV19 TGTGCCAGTAGTACAGGGACTAGCAGCGGGGAGACCCAGTACTTC CASSTGTSSGETQYF
- 16 TRBJ2-3 TRBV2 TGTGCCAGCAGTGAAGCGCTAGGGACTAGCACAGATACGCAGTATTTT CASSEALGTSTDTQYF
- 16 TRBJ1-3 TRBV18 TGTGCCAGCTCACCACCGGAGGGAGCGGTTGGAAACACCATATATTTT CASSPPEGAVGNTIYF
- 14 TRBJ2-2 TRBV18 TGTGCCAGCTCACCGGGCGCGGGGACCGGGGAGCTGTTTTTT CASSPGAGTGELFF
- 12 TRBJ2-5 TRBV7-3 TGTGCCAGCAGCTCCCCAGGGGAAGAGCAGTACTTC CASSSPGEEQYF
TRBD2 16 TRBJ2-7 TRBV18 TGTGCCAGCTTAATAGGGACTAGCGGGAGTGGCGACGAGCAGTACTTC CASLIGTSGSGDEQYF
TRBD1 14 TRBJ2-2 TRBV7-3 TGTGCCAGCAGCCCCGGACAGGGGTCCGGGGAGCTGTTTTTT CASSPGQGSGELFF
TRBD2 14 TRBJ2-1 TRBV2 TGTGCCAGCAGAGGACTAGCGGGGGTGAATGAGCAGTTCTTC CASRGLAGVNEQFF
TRBD1 14 TRBJ2-1 TRBV19 TGTGCCAGTAGGGGACAGGGGTCATACAATGAGCAGTTCTTC CASRGQGSYNEQFF
- 15 TRBJ1-2 TRBV4-2 TGTGCCAGCAGCCAGGGGACAACGCAAGCCCATGGCTACACCTTC CASSQGTTQAHGYTF
TRBD2 15 TRBJ2-7 TRBV7-3 TGTGCCAGCAGCTTGGGTGGCGGGAGAGGATACGAGCAGTACTTC CASSLGGGRGYEQYF
- 13 TRBJ1-5 TRBV7-6 TGTGCCAGCAGCCGAGGCGGCAATCAGCCCCAGCATTTT CASSRGGNQPQHF
- 12 TRBJ1-2 TRBV28 TGTGCCAGCAGTTTACCCCTCTATGGCTACACCTTC CASSLPLYGYTF
- 11 TRBJ1-2 TRBV20-1 TGCAGTGCAGAAGAGGCTTATGGCTACACCTTC CSAEEAYGYTF
- 13 TRBJ1-1 TRBV18 TGTGCCAGCCAATCGTTAGTGAACACTGAAGCTTTCTTT CASQSLVNTEAFF
- 16 TRBJ1-5 TRBV28 TGTGCCAGCAGTTTTGCGGGACGGTATAGCAATCAGCCCCAGCATTTT CASSFAGRYSNQPQHF
TRBD1 17 TRBJ1-4 TRBV7-2 TGTGCCAGCAGCTTGACAGGGGGCGCGGCAGAGGATGAAAAACTGTTTTTT CASSLTGGAAEDEKLFF
TRBD1 14 TRBJ1-1 TRBV7-2 TGTGCCAGCAGCTCGACAGGGATGGTCACTGAAGCTTTCTTT CASSSTGMVTEAFF
- 15 TRBJ1-4 TRBV5-1 TGCGCCAGCAGAGATGGTCGGGGTTACAATGAAAAACTGTTTTTT CASRDGRGYNEKLFF
TRBD2 15 TRBJ2-1 TRBV6-1 TGTGCCAGCAGTGAACCGGGAGGGTCCTACAATGAGCAGTTCTTC CASSEPGGSYNEQFF
- 15 TRBJ1-3 TRBV11-1 TGTGCCAGCAGCCCTGACAGGACCTCTGGAAACACCATATATTTT CASSPDRTSGNTIYF
- 15 TRBJ2-5 TRBV5-1 TGCGCCAGCAGCGGGGAAGGGGCGGCTGGAGAGACCCAGTACTTC CASSGEGAAGETQYF
- 15 TRBJ2-5 TRBV5-1 TGCGCCAGCAGCTTGACGGGACACCGAGGGGAGACCCAGTACTTC CASSLTGHRGETQYF
- 14 TRBJ1-2 TRBV7-8 TGTGCCAGCGGCTCCCGGACCGGGGCGGGAGGCTACACCTTC CASGSRTGAGGYTF
TRBD1 16 TRBJ1-5 TRBV2 TGTGCCAGCAGTGAAGAGAGGGGGCTCGGCAATCAGCCCCAGCATTTT CASSEERGLGNQPQHF
TRBD1 15 TRBJ1-1 TRBV30 TGTGCCTGGACGAGGGGGCATACTATGAACACTGAAGCTTTCTTT CAWTRGHTMNTEAFF
- 15 TRBJ1-6 TRBV15 TGTGCCACCAGCCCGGGGGGGGGACGAAGCTCACCCCTCCACTTT CATSPGGGRSSPLHF